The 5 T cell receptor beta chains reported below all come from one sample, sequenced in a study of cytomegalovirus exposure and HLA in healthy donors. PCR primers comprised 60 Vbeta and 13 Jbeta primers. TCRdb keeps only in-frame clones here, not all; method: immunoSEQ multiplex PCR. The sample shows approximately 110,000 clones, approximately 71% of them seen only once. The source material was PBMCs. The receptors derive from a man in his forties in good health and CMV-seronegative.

The CDR3 sequence is CASSPRTGQKAEAFF. The CDR3 coding sequence is TGCGCCAGCAGCCCCAGGACAGGGCAGAAGGCTGAAGCTTTCTTT. The rearrangement links TRBV5-1 to TRBJ1-1, with 8 bases aligning to TRBD1. This CDR3 has 15 amino acids. With 4 bases clipped from V and 6 bases from J, the junction kept 11 bases outside the gene matches. Per germline, CDR1 SGHRS and CDR2 YFSETQ.

The CDR3 coding sequence is TGTGCCAGCAGTGACGTGGGGCTAGGTGAAAAACTGTTTTTT. This codes for CASSDVGLGEKLFF. The V call is TRBV25-1, the J call TRBJ1-4; the D gene is possibly TRBD1 (5 bases). Germline CDR1 is MGHDK and CDR2 is SYGVNS. The CDR3 sequence is 14 residues long. V lost 3 bases and J lost 7, with 12 bases in between.

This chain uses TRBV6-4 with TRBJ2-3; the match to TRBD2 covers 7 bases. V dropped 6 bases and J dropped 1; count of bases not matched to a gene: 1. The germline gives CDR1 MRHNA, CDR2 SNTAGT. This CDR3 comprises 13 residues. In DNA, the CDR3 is TGTGCCAGCAGAACTAGCGGCACAGATACGCAGTATTTT. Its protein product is CASRTSGTDTQYF.

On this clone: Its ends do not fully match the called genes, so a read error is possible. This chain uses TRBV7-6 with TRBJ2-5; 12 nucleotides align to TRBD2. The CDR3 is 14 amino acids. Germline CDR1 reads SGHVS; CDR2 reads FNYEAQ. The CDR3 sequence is CASSLAGGPETQYF. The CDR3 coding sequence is TGTGCCAGCAGCCTAGCGGGGGGGCCTGAGACCCAGTACTTC.

CDR3 sequence: CASSLLAGITGELFF. The CDR3 DNA reads as TGTGCCAGCAGCTTGCTAGCGGGGATCACCGGGGAGCTGTTTTTT. V usage is TRBV7-9 and J usage is TRBJ2-2; 9 bases map to TRBD2. In germline, CDR1 is SEHNR, CDR2 FQNEAQ (reference sequence). J lost 4 bases, V lost 3 bases, and 3 bases had no gene match. CDR3 size: 15 residues.